This passage covers 27 T cell receptor beta chains from one sample sequenced in a study of cytomegalovirus exposure and HLA in healthy donors (dated by TCRdb to 2015 to 2018). Library creation used the immunoSEQ multiplex PCR assay. The multiplex PCR relied on a mix of 60 forward primers for TCR Vbeta segments and 13 reverse primers for TCR Jbeta segments. TCRdb obtained this table from immuneACCESS and retained in-frame rearrangements with V and J assigned. These tables miss some clones; where compared with another copy, unresolved V genes account for less than half of the shortfall, and the remainder is unexplained. Within this sample are 85,000 to 95,000 clones, with 63% of them counted one time only. The top ten constitute under 8% of the sample. The source material was PBMCs. The receptor source for this set is a woman in her twenties or thirties in good health and CMV-seronegative.

This chain joins TRBV6-6 and TRBJ1-1; tentatively, D is TRBD1 (6 bases). Germline V gene sequence: CDR1 MNHNY, CDR2 SVGAGI (reference sequence). V lost 7 bases to trimming and J lost 5 bases, with 14 bases between them. CDR3 size: 13 residues. The CDR3 loop is CASTLQGETEAFF. DNA for the CDR3: TGTGCCAGCACCCTACAGGGAGAGACTGAAGCTTTCTTT.

This clone was counted a single time. CDR3 in amino acids: CASGRVEAYNEQFF. Here the CDR3 DNA reads TGTGCCAGCGGACGCGTGGAGGCCTACAATGAGCAGTTCTTC. The chain couples TRBV2 to TRBJ2-1; a weak D match, TRBD2 (5 bases). Germline CDR1 and CDR2: SNHLY and FYNNEI. The V end was cut by 8 bases, the J end by 2 bases, with 13 bases between. The CDR3 is 14 amino acids. Full variable domain (missing parts from reference TRBV2 and TRBJ2-1): EPEVTQTPSHQVTQMGQEVILRCVPISNHLYFYWYRQILGQKVEFLVSFYNNEISEKSEIFDDQFSVERPDGSNFTLKIRSTKLEDSAMYFCASGRVEAYNEQFFGPGTRLTVL.

This clone turned up a few times. V usage is TRBV7-9 and J usage is TRBJ1-4; D not certain. Germline V gene lookup returns CDR1 SEHNR and CDR2 FQNEAQ (reference sequence). CDR3 length: 13 residues. Trimming removed 5 bases at V and 7 bases at J, with 11 bases between. The CDR3 nucleotides are TGTGCCAGCAGCCGTAGCGGGAGTGAAAAACTGTTTTTT. This sequence encodes CASSRSGSEKLFF.

As for this clone: Distinct nucleotide sequences in the sample also encode this CDR3. This sequence joins TRBV30 and TRBJ1-3; D is possibly TRBD1 (5 bases). CDR1 and CDR2 (germline): GTSNPN, SVGIG (reference sequence). V shed 0 bases and J shed 1 base, with 7 bases lying between them. The CDR3 loop spans 14 amino acids. The CDR3 nucleotides are TGTGCCTGGAGTGTGGGGGGATCTGGAAACACCATATATTTT. Translation gives CAWSVGGSGNTIYF.

The chain links TRBV6-6 to TRBJ1-2; TRBD1 agrees at 8 bases. This CDR3 is built from 15 residues. V was clipped by 5 bases and J by 5 bases; unmatched bases: 10. CDR1 is MNHNY and CDR2 is SVGAGI in the germline V gene (reference sequence). The CDR3 nucleotides read TGTGCCAGCAGTCCCCGTGACAGGGGTCCATATGGCTACACCTTC. Translation gives CASSPRDRGPYGYTF.

This rearrangement joins TRBV9 to TRBJ1-1, with 8 nucleotides matching TRBD1. The V gene's germline CDR1 is SGDLS and CDR2 YYNGEE. With V trimmed by 4 bases and J by 1 base, 9 bases remained unmatched. The CDR3 is 16 amino acids. CDR3 in DNA: TGTGCCAGCAGCCCACGGCAGGGACAGGCGAACACTGAAGCTTTCTTT. Protein: CASSPRQGQANTEAFF.

This sequence joins TRBV7-9 and TRBJ2-3; 13 positions match TRBD2. This CDR3 spans 18 amino acids. Germline CDR1 SEHNR, CDR2 FQNEAQ (reference sequence). Trimming at V came to 4 bases and at J to 5 bases, leaving 12 bases not matched to a gene. The CDR3 DNA sequence: TGTGCCAGCAGCTACCAAAATGGACTAGCGGGAGCCGTAGATACGCAGTATTTT. Its protein is CASSYQNGLAGAVDTQYF. The complete variable domain, with remaining parts taken from reference TRBV7-9 and TRBJ2-3, reads DTGVSQNPRHKITKRGQNVTFRCDPISEHNRLYWYRQTLGQGPEFLTYFQNEAQLEKSRLLSDRFSAERPKGSFSTLEIQRTEQGDSAMYLCASSYQNGLAGAVDTQYFGPGTRLTVL.

The chain links TRBV9 to TRBJ1-1; a weak D match, TRBD1 (5 bases). This CDR3 comprises 15 residues. V was cut by 3 bases and J by 1 base, with 13 bases left in between. Germline CDR1 and CDR2: SGDLS and YYNGEE. DNA of the CDR3: TGTGCCAGCAGCGCGGGAGGGGAGTGGAACACTGAAGCTTTCTTT. Protein sequence: CASSAGGEWNTEAFF.

The V and J genes are TRBV7-7 and TRBJ2-7; D remains ambiguous. The CDR3 spans 13 residues. V lost 2 bases and J 1 base, leaving 6 bases between the germline ends. Germline-derived CDR1 and CDR2 are SSHAT and FNYEAQ (reference sequence). Here the CDR3 DNA reads TGTGCCAGCAGCTTATTCGAGTCCTACGAGCAGTACTTC. This encodes CASSLFESYEQYF.

This clone has a handful of counts. The genes are TRBV5-4 and TRBJ1-1, with TRBD1 matching 7 bases. With 4 bases clipped from V and 9 bases from J, the junction kept 12 bases outside the gene matches. Germline lookup yields CDR1 SGHNT and CDR2 YYREEE (reference sequence). This CDR3 is 14 amino acids long. CDR3 sequence: CASSQAGGFSKAFF. In nucleotides, the CDR3 is TGTGCCAGCAGCCAAGCAGGGGGGTTTAGTAAAGCTTTCTTT.

V and J are TRBV6-6 and TRBJ2-5; TRBD2 aligns across 7 bases. The CDR3 length is 14 residues. Germline V CDR1 and CDR2: MNHNY, SVGAGI (reference sequence). V gave up 6 bases and J gave up 1 base; unmatched junction bases: 5. The CDR3 nucleotides are TGTGCCAGCAGCTATCTAGCGGTCCAAGAGACCCAGTACTTC. Protein sequence: CASSYLAVQETQYF.

The J gene is TRBJ2-2, the V gene TRBV28, with TRBD1 as a possible D gene (6 bases). Germline V CDR1 and CDR2: MDHEN, SYDVKM. The V end lost 10 bases, the J end lost 6 bases, and 15 bases lay between the germline ends. The CDR3 loop spans 13 amino acids. Here the CDR3 reads CATHRAGAGELFF. The CDR3 nucleotides read TGTGCCACTCACAGGGCTGGAGCCGGGGAGCTGTTTTTT.

CDR3 in DNA: TGCGCCAGCAGCGCAACCCGGGGGGGCGGAGAGACCCAGTACTTC. Its protein product is CASSATRGGGETQYF. The chain is built from TRBV5-1 and TRBJ2-5; 8 bases are a match to TRBD2. From germline, CDR1 is SGHRS and CDR2 YFSETQ. This CDR3 is built from 15 residues. Trimming removed 4 bases from V and 4 bases from J; junction bases left unmatched: 9.

The chain uses TRBV7-8 and TRBJ2-1, with 10 bases aligning to TRBD2. This CDR3 spans 15 amino acids. Germline lookup yields CDR1 SGHVS and CDR2 FQNEAQ. J lost 10 bases, V lost 3 bases, and 9 bases had no gene match. The CDR3 spells CASSLPGLASREQFF. In DNA, the CDR3 is TGTGCCAGCAGCTTGCCGGGACTAGCGTCGCGGGAGCAGTTCTTC. Together with reference TRBV7-8 and TRBJ2-1, the CDR3 gives the full variable domain: GAGVSQSPRYKVAKRGQDVALRCDPISGHVSLFWYQQALGQGPEFLTYFQNEAQLDKSGLPSDRFFAERPEGSVSTLKIQRTQQEDSAVYLCASSLPGLASREQFFGPGTRLTVL.

This clone was seen more than once but under ten times. V usage is TRBV9 and J usage is TRBJ1-2; 7 nucleotides match TRBD1. This CDR3 has 15 residues. V lost 0 bases, J lost 3 bases, and 5 bases stayed unmatched. CDR1 and CDR2 from the germline V gene are SGDLS and YYNGEE. CDR3 in amino acids: CASSVVKGADYGYTF. The CDR3 region has the DNA TGTGCCAGCAGCGTAGTCAAGGGGGCGGACTATGGCTACACCTTC. Full variable domain (outside the CDR3, taken from reference TRBV9 and TRBJ1-2): DSGVTQTPKHLITATGQRVTLRCSPRSGDLSVYWYQQSLDQGLQFLIQYYNGEERAKGNILERFSAQQFPDLHSELNLSSLELGDSALYFCASSVVKGADYGYTFGSGTRLTVV.

V and J are TRBV27 and TRBJ2-7, with 10 positions matching TRBD2. Germline-derived CDR1 and CDR2 are MNHEY and SMNVEV (reference sequence). Trimming took 2 bases from V and 3 from J; bases not matched to a gene: 4. The CDR3 contains 15 residues. The CDR3 coding sequence is TGTGCCAGCAGTTTAAGGGCTAGCGGGGGCTACGAGCAGTACTTC. Translation gives CASSLRASGGYEQYF.

The rearrangement links TRBV7-2 to TRBJ2-1; 10 nucleotides line up with TRBD1. The CDR3 has 16 residues. The V gene's germline CDR1 is SGHTA and CDR2 FQGNSA. With 7 bases clipped from V and 2 bases from J, the junction kept 8 bases outside the gene matches. The CDR3 reads CASTSTGTGAYNEQFF. CDR3 nucleotide sequence: TGTGCCAGCACCTCAACGGGGACAGGGGCCTACAATGAGCAGTTCTTC.

This chain links TRBV10-3 with TRBJ1-1, with D unresolved. Germline CDR1 reads ENHRY; CDR2 reads SYGVKD. The CDR3 totals 18 residues. Trimming removed 5 bases at V and 1 base at J, with 23 bases between. CDR3 in amino acids: CAISPPPLARATNTEAFF. The DNA of the CDR3 is TGTGCCATCAGTCCCCCCCCACTTGCCCGCGCCACGAACACTGAAGCTTTCTTT.

This chain uses TRBV10-3 with TRBJ2-7, with 8 bases that match TRBD1. Germline-derived CDR1 and CDR2 are ENHRY and SYGVKD. Germline trimming cut 6 bases from V and 4 bases from J; bases unmatched to any gene: 8. This CDR3 comprises 14 residues. CDR3 residues: CAIRSQGVVYEQYF. CDR3 coding DNA: TGTGCCATCAGGTCACAGGGGGTAGTATACGAGCAGTACTTC.

This clone was seen a handful of times. The V call is TRBV6-1, the J call TRBJ2-1, with D perhaps TRBD1 (5 bases). The CDR3 contains 12 residues. From germline, CDR1 is MNHNS and CDR2 SASEGT. V was pared by 6 bases and J by 5 bases, with 8 bases between. CDR3 in amino acids: CASRQVDNEQFF. Written as DNA, the CDR3 is TGTGCCAGCAGACAGGTGGACAATGAGCAGTTCTTC.

A single count supports this clone. V gene TRBV19 combines with J gene TRBJ1-5; 11 bases agree with TRBD1. Per germline, CDR1 LNHDA and CDR2 SQIVND (reference sequence). This CDR3 is built from 15 residues. V lost 2 bases, J lost 6 bases, and 3 bases stayed unmatched. CDR3 sequence (DNA): TGTGCCAGTAGTATAAGGACAGGGGGCGTTCAGCCCCAGCATTTT. It codes for CASSIRTGGVQPQHF.

The chain employs TRBV25-1 and TRBJ2-2; 8 positions match TRBD1. Germline lookup yields CDR1 MGHDK and CDR2 SYGVNS. The CDR3 spans 14 residues. V shed 10 bases, J shed 1 base, and the junction held 5 bases outside the gene matches. CDR3 DNA: TGTGCCACCAAACAGGGGGGGAACACCGGGGAGCTGTTTTTT. Encoded protein: CATKQGGNTGELFF.

This CDR3 is CAISGGASGGSQETQYF. CDR3 bases: TGTGCCATCAGTGGAGGAGCTAGCGGGGGGTCCCAAGAGACCCAGTACTTC. The rearrangement uses TRBV10-3 and TRBJ2-5; 11 nucleotides agree with TRBD2. The trim removed 4 bases at V and 1 base at J, leaving 8 bases unmatched. The CDR3 loop spans 17 amino acids. Per the germline V gene, CDR1 is ENHRY and CDR2 is SYGVKD.

The CDR3 loop reads CASSLDRKNTEAFF. The CDR3 bases are TGTGCCAGCAGCCTGGACAGGAAGAACACTGAAGCTTTCTTT. This sequence joins TRBV6-5 and TRBJ1-1; 7 nucleotides align to TRBD1. The CDR3 loop spans 14 amino acids. After removal of 6 bases from V and 1 base from J, the junction contained 5 bases not matched to a gene. Germline CDR1 is MNHEY and CDR2 is SVGAGI.

This clone came up a few times. This CDR3 is CASRIPGGIDYGYTF. The CDR3 coding sequence is TGTGCCAGCAGAATTCCGGGGGGGATTGACTATGGCTACACCTTC. This rearrangement joins TRBV28 to TRBJ1-2, with D maybe TRBD1 (5 bases). CDR1 is MDHEN, CDR2 SYDVKM, per germline. The CDR3 sequence is 15 residues long. V lost 6 bases and J lost 3, with 17 bases in between.

Written as DNA, the CDR3 is TGTGCCTGGAGTCTTGCGAGTGAGACCCAGTACTTC. Translating it yields CAWSLASETQYF. The rearrangement uses TRBV30 and TRBJ2-5, with D unclear. Germline V gene lookup returns CDR1 GTSNPN and CDR2 SVGIG (reference sequence). The CDR3 consists of 12 residues. V was clipped by 2 bases and J by 5 bases, with 9 bases between them.

The chain carries TRBV5-1 and TRBJ2-1, with a tentative D call TRBD2 (6 bases). CDR3 length: 14 amino acids. Germline CDR1 and CDR2: SGHRS and YFSETQ. Trimming took 0 bases from V and 10 from J, leaving 14 bases between them. This CDR3 is CASSLGGTGREQFF. CDR3 bases: TGCGCCAGCAGCTTGGGGGGGACTGGACGGGAGCAGTTCTTC.